This T cell receptor (beta chain) is drawn from a study of shared clonotypes between healthy human individuals. Notes on the study in general: Clonotype sharing among donors, it was expected, would be affected by sequencing depth.

This clone came up once. The target antigen is unknown. TCRdb's copy holds only in-frame clones and misses some; the assay was immunoSEQ multiplex PCR. The sample records fewer than 400,000 clones, roughly 70% being singletons. The CDR3 covers 19 residues. Germline V lookup: CDR1 SGHDN, CDR2 FVKESK. V was trimmed by 1 base and J by 7 bases, leaving 23 bases between them. Every donor, a Caucasian adult, lived in Nashville, Tennessee. A split of CD4+ cells into CD45RA+ naive and CD45RA-negative memory subsets was performed. This sequence was found in a young man in good health. Sequencing was performed on memory CD4+ T cells sorted from blood. Subset in this sample: CD45RA-negative fraction. This chain connects TRBV14 to TRBJ1-6, with D possibly TRBD1 on 5 matching bases. CDR3 in amino acids: CASSQGAHRRVRRNSPLHF. CDR3 DNA: TGTGCCAGCAGCCAAGGAGCCCACAGGCGTGTTCGTCGGAATTCACCCCTCCACTTT.